This T cell receptor (beta chain) was captured by sequencing in a study of cytomegalovirus exposure and HLA in healthy donors. Study overall: Early released data comprised around 80 million unique TCRs from HLA-typed donors. Study-wide results and caveats: Later findings reportedly placed an Asian-associated ancestry cluster below the roughly 700-donor mean for N-insertions. Rates of TCR association differed by HLA locus in a later analysis, with DRB1 highest and HLA-C lowest. Equally common other TCR beta chains were less clonally expanded than HLA-associated ones, a later analysis found.

To note about this clone: The antigen remains undetermined.

This CDR3 is built from 16 residues. Trimming cost V 5 bases and J 0 bases, with 16 bases left between them. Germline CDR1 reads SGHVS; CDR2 reads FNYEAQ. Primers: 60 Vbeta forward and 13 Jbeta reverse. Profiling relied on immunoSEQ multiplex PCR, and the TCRdb table lists in-frame clones only, not all of them. The repertoire holds over 150,000 clones, with 65% to 70% as singletons. The source is a woman younger than 30 in good health and CMV-seropositive. The sequenced sample was PBMCs. The rearrangement links TRBV7-6 to TRBJ1-1; D is possibly TRBD1 (5 bases). The CDR3 reads CASSPAGGNMNTEAFF. CDR3 DNA: TGTGCCAGCAGCCCGGCGGGGGGTAACATGAACACTGAAGCTTTCTTT.